This TCR beta chain was observed in a study of shared clonotypes between healthy human individuals. Study context: Three plates each covered CD4 naive and memory; CD8 naive two, CD8 memory one.

The germline V and J ends were trimmed by 6 bases and 2 bases, with 9 bases remaining between them. Per the germline V gene, CDR1 is SGHTA and CDR2 is FQGNSA. The CDR3 runs 13 residues. The protocol was immunoSEQ multiplex PCR, while the TCRdb copy is restricted to in-frame clones and leaves out a portion. The table shows approximately 720,000 clones, with approximately 75% occurring only once. Sequencing was carried out using memory CD4+ T cells sorted from blood. As for subset: CD45RA-negative fraction. V is TRBV7-2 and J is TRBJ2-3; D is unresolved. The source of this sequence is a young woman in good health. CDR3 in amino acids: CASRPKTTDTQYF. The CDR3 DNA sequence: TGTGCCAGCAGACCAAAAACCACAGATACGCAGTATTTT. The whole variable domain, filled in from reference TRBV7-2 and TRBJ2-3, reads GAGVSQSPSNKVTEKGKDVELRCDPISGHTALYWYRQSLGQGLEFLIYFQGNSAPDKSGLPSDRFSAERTGGSVSTLTIQRTQQEDSAVYLCASRPKTTDTQYFGPGTRLTVL.